The 27 T cell receptor beta chains given below trace back to one sample, sequenced in a study of chemoradiotherapy in HPV16-positive cancers. This table comes from immunoSEQ multiplex PCR, and its TCRdb copy is limited to in-frame clones, with some not included. Of around 68,000 clones in the sample, 85% to 90% were seen once. Material: blood, obtained from a patient who underwent chemoradiotherapy. These receptors were obtained from a human donor with HPV-associated anogenital cancer.

This rearrangement joins TRBV6-5 to TRBJ2-5; weak D call: TRBD2 (7 bases). Trimming pared 6 bases from V and 1 base from J, leaving 12 bases between. Germline values: CDR1 MNHEY, CDR2 SVGAGI. The CDR3 length is 14 residues. DNA of the CDR3: TGTGCCAGCAGCTCGGGGGGCCTCCAAGAGACCCAGTACTTC. Protein sequence: CASSSGGLQETQYF.

CDR3 coding DNA: TGTGCCAGCAGTGAAGCGCGTGGTAGCGGGATGCCCGGGGAGCTGTTTTTT. Protein sequence: CASSEARGSGMPGELFF. The J gene is TRBJ2-2, the V gene TRBV6-1, with TRBD2 matching over 8 bases. The CDR3 covers 17 residues. Germline CDR1 MNHNS, CDR2 SASEGT. The J segment lost 6 bases and the V segment lost 0 bases, leaving 9 bases of the junction unmatched.

The rearrangement joins TRBV10-3 to TRBJ2-2; D not certain. V lost 6 bases and J 6 bases, leaving 8 bases between the germline ends. CDR3 length equals 12 residues. CDR1 and CDR2 from the germline V gene are ENHRY and SYGVKD. In DNA, the CDR3 is TGTGCCATCAGAAACAGCGCCGGGGAGCTGTTTTTT. This encodes CAIRNSAGELFF.

Turning to this clone: The junction departs from germline at one end; a sequencing error may be responsible. The chain has TRBV2 and TRBJ1-1; D remains ambiguous. CDR3 length equals 11 residues. Germline V lookup: CDR1 SNHLY, CDR2 FYNNEI. The CDR3 region has the DNA TGTGCCAGCAGTTATTATTCTGGATCCCGATTT. Protein product: CASSYYSGSRF.

The chain joins TRBV6-1 to TRBJ2-7, with D perhaps being TRBD1 or TRBD2 (5 bases each). There are 15 residues in the CDR3. The V and J ends lost 0 bases and 1 base respectively, with 10 bases between them. Germline V lookup: CDR1 MNHNS, CDR2 SASEGT. The CDR3 DNA reads TGTGCCAGCAGTGAAGCGGTCGGGGCTTCCTACGAGCAGTACTTC. It specifies CASSEAVGASYEQYF.

The J gene is TRBJ2-7, the V gene TRBV7-9; tentative D call: TRBD2 (5 bases). Trimming took off 5 bases at V and 1 base at J, with 15 bases between the two ends. The CDR3 runs to 15 residues. CDR1 SEHNR and CDR2 FQNEAQ come from the germline V gene (reference sequence). The CDR3 is CASSPPYSVSYEQYF. CDR3 in DNA: TGTGCCAGCAGCCCCCCCTATAGCGTTTCCTACGAGCAGTACTTC.

The CDR3 DNA sequence: TGTGCCAGCAGTGAGATGACAGGCTACGAGCAGTACTTC. Its translation: CASSEMTGYEQYF. This chain connects TRBV2 to TRBJ2-7, with D possibly being TRBD1 (6 bases). This CDR3 spans 13 amino acids. Germline CDR1 reads SNHLY; CDR2 reads FYNNEI. Trimming took off 3 bases at V and 3 bases at J, with 9 bases between the two ends.

The chain has TRBV6-1 and TRBJ1-1, with D perhaps matching TRBD1 (5 bases). The germline CDR1 and CDR2 sequences are MNHNS and SASEGT. There are 13 residues in the CDR3. V was trimmed by 8 bases and J by 2 bases, leaving 12 bases between them. CDR3 sequence (DNA): TGTGCCAGCGCCCCGGGGGGAAACACTGAAGCTTTCTTT. It translates to CASAPGGNTEAFF.

The V and J genes are TRBV7-9 and TRBJ2-5; 14 bases are shared with TRBD2. V gave up 1 base and J gave up 0 bases; unmatched junction bases: 7. Germline V gene lookup returns CDR1 SEHNR and CDR2 FQNEAQ (reference sequence). This CDR3 is 19 amino acids long. The DNA for the CDR3 is TGTGCCAGCAGCTTAGTCCGGACTAGCGGGAGGCTGAACCAAGAGACCCAGTACTTC. It specifies CASSLVRTSGRLNQETQYF.

About this clone itself: The junction departs from germline at one end; a sequencing error may be responsible. This chain joins TRBV6-1 and TRBJ2-7, with a weak D call TRBD1 (6 bases). Germline V CDR1 and CDR2: MNHNS, SASEGT. The CDR3 is 15 residues long. The CDR3 protein is CASLGQPGFSSEQYF. The CDR3 coding sequence is TGTGCCAGCCTAGGACAGCCCGGTTTTTCCTCCGAGCAGTACTTC.

This CDR3 reads CASSLGLRGETQYF. The CDR3 DNA follows: TGTGCCAGCAGCTTAGGTCTCCGGGGAGAGACCCAGTACTTC. The genes are TRBV11-3 and TRBJ2-5; D perhaps matches TRBD2 (5 bases). The CDR3 is 14 residues long. The V end was cut by 1 base, the J end by 4 bases, with 10 bases between. CDR1 and CDR2 (germline): SGHNT, YENEEA.

The chain is built from TRBV7-9 and TRBJ1-5, with TRBD1 matching over 10 bases. V gave up 5 bases and J gave up 6 bases; unmatched junction bases: 4. Germline assignment: CDR1 SEHNR and CDR2 FQNEAQ (reference sequence). The CDR3 is 14 amino acids. CDR3: CASSPGTGVQPQHF. The CDR3 DNA follows: TGTGCCAGCAGCCCAGGGACAGGGGTTCAGCCCCAGCATTTT.

The count of this clone is one. The chain couples TRBV7-2 to TRBJ2-1, with TRBD2 matching over 9 bases. Germline lookup yields CDR1 SGHTA and CDR2 FQGNSA. The CDR3 spans 13 residues. J gave up 11 bases and V 5 bases, and 7 bases lay outside the gene matches. The CDR3 loop reads CASSRGTSFQQFF. The CDR3 DNA reads TGTGCCAGCAGCCGTGGGACTAGCTTCCAGCAGTTCTTC. Full variable domain (outside the CDR3, taken from reference TRBV7-2 and TRBJ2-1): GAGVSQSPSNKVTEKGKDVELRCDPISGHTALYWYRQSLGQGLEFLIYFQGNSAPDKSGLPSDRFSAERTGGSVSTLTIQRTQQEDSAVYLCASSRGTSFQQFFGPGTRLTVL.

The chain couples TRBV6-1 to TRBJ1-1; D gene uncertain. This CDR3 spans 14 amino acids. Germline CDR1 reads MNHNS; CDR2 reads SASEGT. V dropped 8 bases and J dropped 0 bases, with 13 bases sitting between them. CDR3 protein: CASRSLTMNTEAFF. In nucleotides, the CDR3 is TGTGCCAGCCGCTCCTTGACTATGAACACTGAAGCTTTCTTT.

V is TRBV6-5 and J is TRBJ1-1; 7 bases fit TRBD1. The CDR3 sequence is 15 residues long. Losses at the gene ends were 5 bases for V and 0 bases for J; bases not matched to a gene: 6. Germline V gene lookup returns CDR1 MNHEY and CDR2 SVGAGI. The CDR3 is CASSLGTALNTEAFF. DNA of the CDR3: TGTGCCAGCAGTCTTGGGACAGCCTTGAACACTGAAGCTTTCTTT.

The V call is TRBV5-4, the J call TRBJ1-6; unclear D gene. Germline CDR1 and CDR2: SGHNT and YYREEE (reference sequence). Trimming took 2 bases from V and 3 from J, leaving 6 bases between them. This CDR3 contains 14 residues. The CDR3 bases are TGTGCCAGCAGCTTTGGAAGCTATAATTCACCCCTCCACTTT. Protein: CASSFGSYNSPLHF.

The chain combines TRBV5-1 with TRBJ2-7; D is uncertain. V was shortened by 4 bases and J by 3 bases, with 11 bases between the two germline ends. Germline V gene data show CDR1 as SGHRS and CDR2 as YFSETQ. The CDR3 consists of 13 residues. CDR3 sequence reads: CASSVPGLYEQYF. The CDR3 bases are TGCGCCAGCAGCGTACCTGGGCTCTACGAGCAGTACTTC.

The chain uses TRBV10-3 and TRBJ2-1; 8 bases fit TRBD1. Germline values: CDR1 ENHRY, CDR2 SYGVKD. Trimming removed 5 bases from V and 3 bases from J; junction bases left unmatched: 9. The CDR3 loop spans 16 amino acids. CDR3 nucleotide sequence: TGTGCCATCAGTACCCCTCAGGGGACAGGCTACAATGAGCAGTTCTTC. It encodes CAISTPQGTGYNEQFF.

The chain recombines TRBV6-5 with TRBJ1-1; D is unclear. In germline, CDR1 is MNHEY, CDR2 SVGAGI. The CDR3 has 13 residues. The ends were cut back, 5 bases at V and 1 base at J, with 8 bases in the middle. DNA for the CDR3: TGTGCCAGCAGTCGATCCGGGAACACTGAAGCTTTCTTT. Amino acid sequence: CASSRSGNTEAFF.

This chain connects TRBV5-1 to TRBJ1-4; 11 bases fit TRBD1. CDR1 SGHRS and CDR2 YFSETQ come from the germline V gene. The CDR3 has 17 residues. V trimming: 4 bases; J trimming: 2 bases; junction bases outside the gene matches: 7. The CDR3, as DNA: TGCGCCAGCAGCGCCGGGACAGGGGGGTTGACTAATGAAAAACTGTTTTTT. Encoded protein: CASSAGTGGLTNEKLFF. Drawing the rest from reference TRBV5-1 and TRBJ1-4, the complete variable domain is KAGVTQTPRYLIKTRGQQVTLSCSPISGHRSVSWYQQTPGQGLQFLFEYFSETQRNKGNFPGRFSGRQFSNSRSEMNVSTLELGDSALYLCASSAGTGGLTNEKLFFGSGTQLSVL.

The chain uses TRBV10-3 and TRBJ1-2; weak D call: TRBD1 (5 bases). The CDR3 covers 15 residues. Germline assignment: CDR1 ENHRY and CDR2 SYGVKD. With 3 bases removed from V and 4 bases from J, the gap between germline ends came to 15 bases. The CDR3 loop reads CAISEGVSPAYGYTF. CDR3 DNA sequence: TGTGCCATCAGTGAAGGGGTGAGTCCAGCCTATGGCTACACCTTC.

The V gene is TRBV11-2, the J gene TRBJ2-7; D is possibly TRBD2 (5 bases). The CDR3 length is 15 residues. Between the trimmed V and J ends, which lost 4 bases and 2 bases, there was a span of 15 bases. CDR1 and CDR2 (germline): SGHAT, FQNNGV. The CDR3 here is CASSSGPGKTYEQYF. The DNA for the CDR3 is TGTGCCAGCAGCTCCGGCCCGGGGAAGACCTACGAGCAGTACTTC.

The chain uses TRBV5-1 and TRBJ2-5; 12 bases match TRBD1. V shed 4 bases and J 5 bases; nucleotides not matched to a gene: 9. In germline, CDR1 is SGHRS, CDR2 YFSETQ. This CDR3 is built from 16 residues. The CDR3 spells CASSPGQGALRETQYF. CDR3 bases: TGCGCCAGCAGCCCGGGACAGGGGGCATTAAGGGAGACCCAGTACTTC.

J is TRBJ2-1 and V is TRBV21-1; the DNA was not compared with TRBD1, the D call given in the table. TRBV21-1 is listed as a pseudogene. The CDR3 covers 15 residues. In nucleotides, the CDR3 is TGTGCCCGCTCCTACAAGGGGGAGATCAGCAATGAGCAGTTCTTC. Its translation: CARSYKGEISNEQFF.

The chain uses TRBV7-9 and TRBJ2-5; unclear D gene. The V end was cut by 4 bases, the J end by 3 bases, with 3 bases between. The V gene's germline CDR1 is SEHNR and CDR2 FQNEAQ (reference sequence). The CDR3 totals 11 residues. In nucleotides, the CDR3 is TGTGCCAGCAGCTCGGAAGAGACCCAGTACTTC. Translating gives CASSSEETQYF.

V usage is TRBV6-5 and J usage is TRBJ1-2; D gene ambiguous. Germline CDR1 is MNHEY and CDR2 is SVGAGI. This CDR3 is built from 12 residues. The V and J ends lost 6 bases and 2 bases respectively, with 7 bases between them. The CDR3 sequence: CASRRVNYGYTF. Written as DNA, the CDR3 is TGTGCCAGCAGGCGGGTGAACTATGGCTACACCTTC.

The V and J genes are TRBV19 and TRBJ1-2; 8 bases line up with TRBD1. Unmatched junction bases numbered 14, after V lost 2 bases and J lost 3 bases. Germline assignment: CDR1 LNHDA and CDR2 SQIVND (reference sequence). CDR3 length equals 18 residues. CDR3 sequence reads: CASSISRDRYLGDYGYTF. The CDR3 nucleotides are TGTGCCAGTAGTATATCGAGGGACAGGTACCTTGGAGACTATGGCTACACCTTC.